Sequencing of this T cell receptor beta chain was carried out in a study of cytomegalovirus exposure and HLA in healthy donors. Germline V gives CDR1 SNHLY, CDR2 FYNNEI. This CDR3 is built from 12 residues. The germline V and J ends were trimmed by 3 bases and 6 bases, with 8 bases remaining between them. Overall study findings and caveats: According to reports, the classifier identified cytomegalovirus status with high specificity and sensitivity. The investigators catalogued 180 or so TCR beta chains as cytomegalovirus-associated. In vitro assays verified that a few CMV-associated chains recognized CMV antigens specifically.

To note about this clone: The antigen is unknown.

Here immunoSEQ multiplex PCR was the method, and the copy in TCRdb shows in-frame clones only, minus some. The sample lists some 140,000 clones, just under 85% occurring once. The clonotype comes from a woman in her twenties or thirties in good health and CMV-seronegative. The chain combines TRBV2 with TRBJ1-1; no clear D. The specimen sequenced was PBMCs. CDR3 bases: TGTGCCAGCAGTGACCGGTTAGCTGAAGCTTTCTTT. Its translation: CASSDRLAEAFF.